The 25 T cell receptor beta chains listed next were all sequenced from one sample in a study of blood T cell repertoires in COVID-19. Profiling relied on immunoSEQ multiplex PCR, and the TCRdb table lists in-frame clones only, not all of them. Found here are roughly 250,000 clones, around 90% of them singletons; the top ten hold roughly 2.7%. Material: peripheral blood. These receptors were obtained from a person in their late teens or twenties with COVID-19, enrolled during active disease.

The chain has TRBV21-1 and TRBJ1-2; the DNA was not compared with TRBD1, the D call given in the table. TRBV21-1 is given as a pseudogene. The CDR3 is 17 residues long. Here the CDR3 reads CASSKARPRQTNYGYTF. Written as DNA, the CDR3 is TGTGCCAGCAGCAAAGCTCGGCCGAGACAGACTAACTATGGCTACACCTTC.

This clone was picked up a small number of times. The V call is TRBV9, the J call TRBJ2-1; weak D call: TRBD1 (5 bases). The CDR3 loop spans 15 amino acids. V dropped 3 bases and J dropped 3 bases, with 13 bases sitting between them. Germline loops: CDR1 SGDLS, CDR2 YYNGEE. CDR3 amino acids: CASSEAGSIYNEQFF. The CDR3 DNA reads TGTGCCAGCAGCGAAGCAGGGTCTATCTACAATGAGCAGTTCTTC.

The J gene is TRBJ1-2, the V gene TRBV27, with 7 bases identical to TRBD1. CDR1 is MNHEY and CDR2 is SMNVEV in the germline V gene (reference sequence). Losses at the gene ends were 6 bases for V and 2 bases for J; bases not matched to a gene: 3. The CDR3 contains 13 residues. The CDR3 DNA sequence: TGTGCCAGCAGGCTGGGACAGAACTATGGCTACACCTTC. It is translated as CASRLGQNYGYTF.

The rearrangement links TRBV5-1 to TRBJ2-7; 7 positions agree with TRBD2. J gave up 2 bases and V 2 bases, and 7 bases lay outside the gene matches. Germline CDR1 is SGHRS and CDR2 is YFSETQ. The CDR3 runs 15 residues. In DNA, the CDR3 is TGCGCCAGCAGCTTTACTACCGGGACTACCTACGAGCAGTACTTC. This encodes CASSFTTGTTYEQYF.

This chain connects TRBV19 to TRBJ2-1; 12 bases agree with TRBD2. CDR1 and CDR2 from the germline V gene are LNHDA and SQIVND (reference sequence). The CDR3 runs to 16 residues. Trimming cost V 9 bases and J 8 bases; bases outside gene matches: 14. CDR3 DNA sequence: TGTGCCAGCTCGTCATCGACTAGCGGGAGTTTATATGAGCAGTTCTTC. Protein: CASSSSTSGSLYEQFF.

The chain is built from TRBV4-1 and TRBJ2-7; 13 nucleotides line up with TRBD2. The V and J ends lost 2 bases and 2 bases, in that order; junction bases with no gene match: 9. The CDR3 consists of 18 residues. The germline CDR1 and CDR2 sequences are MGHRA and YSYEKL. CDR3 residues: CASSQLDLGLAGAYEQYF. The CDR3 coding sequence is TGCGCCAGCAGCCAACTGGATTTAGGACTAGCGGGAGCCTACGAGCAGTACTTC.

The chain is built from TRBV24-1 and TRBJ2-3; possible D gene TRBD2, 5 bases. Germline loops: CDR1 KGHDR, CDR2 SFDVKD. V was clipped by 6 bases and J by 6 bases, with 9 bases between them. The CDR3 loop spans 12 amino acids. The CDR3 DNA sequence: TGTGCCACCAGTCCGACGGGGGATACGCAGTATTTT. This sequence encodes CATSPTGDTQYF.

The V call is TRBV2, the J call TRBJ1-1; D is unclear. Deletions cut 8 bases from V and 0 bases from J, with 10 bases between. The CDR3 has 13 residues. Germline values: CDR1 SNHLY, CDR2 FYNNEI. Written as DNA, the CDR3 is TGTGCCAGCGGAGAGAGGTTGAACACTGAAGCTTTCTTT. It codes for CASGERLNTEAFF.

Here the CDR3 DNA reads TGTGCCAGCAGCTTAGTTGGGACAGGACACACAGATACGCAGTATTTT. It is translated as CASSLVGTGHTDTQYF. This chain connects TRBV7-6 to TRBJ2-3; 8 bases are shared with TRBD1. The CDR3 has 16 amino acids. V lost 1 base to trimming and J lost 2 bases; unmatched junction nucleotides: 5. Germline V gene lookup returns CDR1 SGHVS and CDR2 FNYEAQ.

Here the CDR3 DNA reads TGTGCCAGCAGCGTAGGGGGGGAGTACAATGAGCAGTTCTTC. Protein product: CASSVGGEYNEQFF. The V call is TRBV9, the J call TRBJ2-1; tentatively, D is TRBD2 (6 bases). The CDR3 is 14 amino acids. Trimming removed 0 bases at V and 4 bases at J, with 8 bases between. Germline lookup yields CDR1 SGDLS and CDR2 YYNGEE. The whole variable domain, filled in from reference TRBV9 and TRBJ2-1, reads DSGVTQTPKHLITATGQRVTLRCSPRSGDLSVYWYQQSLDQGLQFLIQYYNGEERAKGNILERFSAQQFPDLHSELNLSSLELGDSALYFCASSVGGEYNEQFFGPGTRLTVL.

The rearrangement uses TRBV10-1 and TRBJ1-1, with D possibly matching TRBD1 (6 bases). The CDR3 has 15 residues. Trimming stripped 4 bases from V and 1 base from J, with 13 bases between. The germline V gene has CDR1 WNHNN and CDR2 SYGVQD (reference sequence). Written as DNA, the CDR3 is TGCGCCAGCAGTGGGGTACAGGGAGCGAACACTGAAGCTTTCTTT. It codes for CASSGVQGANTEAFF.

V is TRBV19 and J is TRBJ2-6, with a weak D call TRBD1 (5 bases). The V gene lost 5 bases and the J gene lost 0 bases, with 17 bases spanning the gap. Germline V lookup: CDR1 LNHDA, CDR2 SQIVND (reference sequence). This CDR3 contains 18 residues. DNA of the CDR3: TGTGCCAGTAGTGTAATAGGACACCAGAGCTCTGGGGCCAACGTCCTGACTTTC. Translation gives CASSVIGHQSSGANVLTF.

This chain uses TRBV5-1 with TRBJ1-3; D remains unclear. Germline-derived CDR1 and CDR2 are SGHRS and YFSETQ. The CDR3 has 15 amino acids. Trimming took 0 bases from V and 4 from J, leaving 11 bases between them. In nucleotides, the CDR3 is TGCGCCAGCAGCTTGGCCGTAGGGAGCGGAAACACCATATATTTT. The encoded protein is CASSLAVGSGNTIYF. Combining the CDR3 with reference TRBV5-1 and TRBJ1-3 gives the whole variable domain KAGVTQTPRYLIKTRGQQVTLSCSPISGHRSVSWYQQTPGQGLQFLFEYFSETQRNKGNFPGRFSGRQFSNSRSEMNVSTLELGDSALYLCASSLAVGSGNTIYFGEGSWLTVV.

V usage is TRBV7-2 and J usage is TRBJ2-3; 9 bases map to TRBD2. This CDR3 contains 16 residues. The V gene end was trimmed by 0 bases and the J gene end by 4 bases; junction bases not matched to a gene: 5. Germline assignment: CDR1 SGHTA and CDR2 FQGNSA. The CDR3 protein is CASSLAGTSLSDTQYF. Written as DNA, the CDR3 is TGTGCCAGCAGCTTAGCCGGGACTAGCTTGTCAGATACGCAGTATTTT.

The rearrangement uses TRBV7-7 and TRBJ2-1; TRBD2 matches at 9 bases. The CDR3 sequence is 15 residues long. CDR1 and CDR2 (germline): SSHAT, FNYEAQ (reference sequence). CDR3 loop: CASAPRAGGPYEQFF. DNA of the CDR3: TGTGCTAGCGCACCCAGGGCGGGAGGGCCTTATGAGCAGTTCTTC.

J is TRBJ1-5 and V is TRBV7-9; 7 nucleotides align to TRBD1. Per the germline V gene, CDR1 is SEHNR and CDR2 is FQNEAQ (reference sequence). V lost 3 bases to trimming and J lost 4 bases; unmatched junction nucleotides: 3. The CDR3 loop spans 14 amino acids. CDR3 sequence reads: CASSLTGLNQPQHF. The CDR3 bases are TGTGCCAGCAGCTTGACAGGGTTGAATCAGCCCCAGCATTTT. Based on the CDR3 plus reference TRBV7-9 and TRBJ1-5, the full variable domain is DTGVSQNPRHKITKRGQNVTFRCDPISEHNRLYWYRQTLGQGPEFLTYFQNEAQLEKSRLLSDRFSAERPKGSFSTLEIQRTEQGDSAMYLCASSLTGLNQPQHFGDGTRLSIL.

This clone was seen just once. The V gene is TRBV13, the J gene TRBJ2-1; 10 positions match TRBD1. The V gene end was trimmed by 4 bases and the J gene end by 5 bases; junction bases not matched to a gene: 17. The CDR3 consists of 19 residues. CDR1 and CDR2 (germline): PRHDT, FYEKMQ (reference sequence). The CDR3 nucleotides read TGTGCCAGCAGCTCACCGGGACAGGGGTCGCTTAGGTTCCACAATGAGCAGTTCTTC. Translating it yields CASSSPGQGSLRFHNEQFF. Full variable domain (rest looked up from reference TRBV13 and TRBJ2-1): AAGVIQSPRHLIKEKRETATLKCYPIPRHDTVYWYQQGPGQDPQFLISFYEKMQSDKGSIPDRFSAQQFSDYHSELNMSSLELGDSALYFCASSSPGQGSLRFHNEQFFGPGTRLTVL.

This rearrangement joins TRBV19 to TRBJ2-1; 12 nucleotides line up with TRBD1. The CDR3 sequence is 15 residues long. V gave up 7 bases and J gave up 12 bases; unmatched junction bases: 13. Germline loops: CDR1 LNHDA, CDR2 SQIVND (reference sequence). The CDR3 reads CASIDTGTGGYMQFF. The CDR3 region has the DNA TGTGCCAGTATTGATACCGGGACAGGGGGCTATATGCAGTTCTTC.

The CDR3: CASSKTGGDGNTIYF. In nucleotides, the CDR3 is TGTGCCAGCAGCAAAACAGGGGGCGACGGAAACACCATATATTTT. The chain employs TRBV7-9 and TRBJ1-3; TRBD1 matches at 9 bases. Unmatched junction bases numbered 6, after V lost 5 bases and J lost 4 bases. Per germline, CDR1 SEHNR and CDR2 FQNEAQ (reference sequence). The CDR3 runs to 15 residues.

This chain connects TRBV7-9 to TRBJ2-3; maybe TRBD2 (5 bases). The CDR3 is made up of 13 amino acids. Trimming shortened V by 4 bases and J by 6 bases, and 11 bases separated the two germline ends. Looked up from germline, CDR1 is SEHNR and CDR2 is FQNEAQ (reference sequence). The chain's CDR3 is CASSWDLADTQYF. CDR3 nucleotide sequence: TGTGCCAGCAGCTGGGATCTAGCCGATACGCAGTATTTT.

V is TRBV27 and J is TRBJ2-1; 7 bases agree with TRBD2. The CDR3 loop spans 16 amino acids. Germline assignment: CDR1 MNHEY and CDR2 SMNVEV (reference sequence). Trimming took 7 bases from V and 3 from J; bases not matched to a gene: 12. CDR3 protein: CASTSGGDLLYNEQFF. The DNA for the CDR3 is TGTGCCAGCACGTCTGGGGGGGACCTCCTCTACAATGAGCAGTTCTTC.

The CDR3 DNA reads TGTGCCAGCAGCTCAGTGGCGGGAGCTCTGTGGAATGAGCAGTTCTTC. Residues: CASSSVAGALWNEQFF. The chain has TRBV5-6 and TRBJ2-1; 7 bases are a match to TRBD2. CDR3 length equals 16 residues. Germline V gives CDR1 SGHDT, CDR2 YYEEEE. J lost 7 bases, V lost 3 bases, and 13 bases had no gene match.

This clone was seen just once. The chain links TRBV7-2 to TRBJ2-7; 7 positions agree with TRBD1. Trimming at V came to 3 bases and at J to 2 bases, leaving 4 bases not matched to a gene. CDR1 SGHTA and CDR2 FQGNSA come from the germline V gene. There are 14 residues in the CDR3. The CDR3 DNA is TGTGCCAGCAGCTTCGGACAGGCCGCCTACGAGCAGTACTTC. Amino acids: CASSFGQAAYEQYF. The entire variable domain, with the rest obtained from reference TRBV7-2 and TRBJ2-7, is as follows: GAGVSQSPSNKVTEKGKDVELRCDPISGHTALYWYRQSLGQGLEFLIYFQGNSAPDKSGLPSDRFSAERTGGSVSTLTIQRTQQEDSAVYLCASSFGQAAYEQYFGPGTRLTVT.

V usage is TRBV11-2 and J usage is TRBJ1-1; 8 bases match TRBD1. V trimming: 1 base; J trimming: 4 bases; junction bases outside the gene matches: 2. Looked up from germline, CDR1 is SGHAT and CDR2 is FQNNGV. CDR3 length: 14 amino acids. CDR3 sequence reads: CASSLGQGSTEAFF. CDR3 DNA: TGTGCCAGCAGCTTAGGACAGGGGAGCACTGAAGCTTTCTTT.

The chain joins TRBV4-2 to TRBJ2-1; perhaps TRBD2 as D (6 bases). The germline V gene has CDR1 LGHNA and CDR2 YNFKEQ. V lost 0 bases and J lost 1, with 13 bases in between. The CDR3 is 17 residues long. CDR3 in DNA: TGTGCCAGCAGCCAAGATGGCTGGACTAAATCCTACAATGAGCAGTTCTTC. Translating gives CASSQDGWTKSYNEQFF.